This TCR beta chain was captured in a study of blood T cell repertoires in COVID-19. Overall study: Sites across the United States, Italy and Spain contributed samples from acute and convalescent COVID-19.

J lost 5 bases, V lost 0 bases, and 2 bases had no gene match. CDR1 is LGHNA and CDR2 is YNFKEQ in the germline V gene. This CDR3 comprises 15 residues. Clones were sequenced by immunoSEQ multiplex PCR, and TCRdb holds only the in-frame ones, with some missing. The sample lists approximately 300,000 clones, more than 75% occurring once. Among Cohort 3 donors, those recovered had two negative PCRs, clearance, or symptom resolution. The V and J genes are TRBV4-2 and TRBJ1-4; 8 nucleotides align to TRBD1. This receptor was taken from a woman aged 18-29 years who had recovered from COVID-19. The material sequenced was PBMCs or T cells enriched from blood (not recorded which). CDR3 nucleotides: TGTGCCAGCAGCCAAGAATCAGGGGGCAATGAAAAACTGTTTTTT. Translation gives CASSQESGGNEKLFF.